The 3 T cell receptor beta chains below come from one sample, sequenced in a study of blood T cell repertoires in COVID-19. The method was immunoSEQ multiplex PCR; TCRdb's version includes in-frame clones alone and lacks a portion of them. The table records about 110,000 clones, about 85% of them present only once. The sequenced material came from peripheral blood. The source is an older woman with acute or convalescent COVID-19.

V is TRBV5-1 and J is TRBJ2-5, with 12 bases fitting TRBD2. V was pared by 3 bases and J by 1 base, with 1 base of the junction left unmatched. Germline CDR1 SGHRS, CDR2 YFSETQ. This CDR3 comprises 15 residues. Here the CDR3 reads CASSSGLAGQETQYF. CDR3 DNA sequence: TGCGCCAGCAGCTCGGGACTAGCGGGCCAAGAGACCCAGTACTTC.

This chain uses TRBV5-6 with TRBJ2-3; 10 bases line up with TRBD2. V shed 5 bases and J 3 bases; nucleotides not matched to a gene: 12. CDR3 size: 17 residues. Germline assignment: CDR1 SGHDT and CDR2 YYEEEE. This CDR3 is CASSLSSGGWRTDTQYF. The CDR3 DNA follows: TGTGCCAGCAGTTTGTCTAGCGGGGGCTGGCGGACAGATACGCAGTATTTT.

CDR3 amino acids: CASSLFSGGQETQYF. The CDR3 DNA follows: TGTGCCAGCAGCTTGTTCTCCGGGGGCCAAGAGACCCAGTACTTC. The rearrangement joins TRBV7-6 to TRBJ2-5, with D tentatively TRBD2 (6 bases). Trimming took off 3 bases at V and 1 base at J, with 12 bases between the two ends. Germline assignment: CDR1 SGHVS and CDR2 FNYEAQ. CDR3 length: 15 amino acids.